These 9 T cell receptor beta chains came from one sample sequenced in a study of T cell responses to AZD1222 COVID-19 vaccine. TCRdb's table, derived via immunoSEQ multiplex PCR, lists solely in-frame clones and lacks some. The sample lists approximately 75,000 clones; around 90% were seen once. This specimen consisted of peripheral blood, obtained 28 days after the second AZD1222 dose. Receptors originate from an adult who received the AZD1222 COVID-19 vaccine.

For the CDR3, the DNA is TGCGCCAGCAGCCAAGATGGGGGGCAAGGTTCACCCCTCCACTTT. Its protein is CASSQDGGQGSPLHF. The chain has TRBV4-3 and TRBJ1-6; the D gene is possibly TRBD1 (6 bases). Germline V lookup: CDR1 LGHNA, CDR2 YSLEER. The CDR3 sequence is 15 residues long. The V end lost 0 bases, the J end lost 9 bases, and 12 bases lay between the germline ends.

The table lists this clone with a few counts. V gene TRBV25-1 combines with J gene TRBJ1-1; D remains ambiguous. Germline CDR1 is MGHDK and CDR2 is SYGVNS. CDR3 length: 15 residues. Deletions cut 5 bases from V and 0 bases from J, with 13 bases between. The CDR3 sequence: CASSPPNQLNTEAFF. CDR3 in DNA: TGTGCCAGCAGTCCCCCCAACCAGCTGAACACTGAAGCTTTCTTT.

This chain uses TRBV9 with TRBJ2-3; 11 bases are a match to TRBD2. CDR1 is SGDLS and CDR2 is YYNGEE in the germline V gene. J was trimmed by 6 bases and V by 0 bases; bases with no gene match: 3. The CDR3 totals 15 residues. The CDR3 coding sequence is TGTGCCAGCAGCGTAGCTAGCGGGGGGTTGGATACGCAGTATTTT. This encodes CASSVASGGLDTQYF.

The rearrangement uses TRBV20-1 and TRBJ2-1; no firm D call. The germline V and J ends were trimmed by 3 bases and 8 bases, with 5 bases remaining between them. CDR1 is DFQATT, CDR2 SNEGSKA, per germline (reference sequence). CDR3 length: 10 residues. The CDR3, as DNA: TGCAGTGCTAGGATCTATGAGCAGTTCTTC. Translated, it gives CSARIYEQFF.

The chain links TRBV5-1 to TRBJ2-5, with 9 bases matching TRBD2. With V trimmed by 2 bases and J by 1 base, 6 bases remained unmatched. This CDR3 has 16 amino acids. Germline V gene sequence: CDR1 SGHRS, CDR2 YFSETQ. CDR3 bases: TGCGCCAGCAGCTTCGGACTAGCGCGGACCCAAGAGACCCAGTACTTC. This translates into CASSFGLARTQETQYF.

The rearrangement joins TRBV9 to TRBJ2-2, with a weak D call TRBD2 (6 bases). Germline V gene data show CDR1 as SGDLS and CDR2 as YYNGEE. V was clipped by 4 bases and J by 0 bases, with 10 bases between them. This CDR3 comprises 15 residues. In nucleotides, the CDR3 is TGTGCCAGCAGCCCCCGGGGGACGAACACCGGGGAGCTGTTTTTT. It codes for CASSPRGTNTGELFF.

The chain combines TRBV21-1 with TRBJ1-1. TRBV21-1 is a recognized pseudogene. The CDR3 is 14 amino acids. The CDR3 is CASSLERGNTEAFF. DNA for the CDR3: TGTGCCAGCAGCCTAGAGAGGGGGAACACTGAAGCTTTCTTT.

This chain links TRBV5-6 with TRBJ1-6, with a possible D match to TRBD1 (6 bases). The CDR3 loop spans 15 amino acids. V shed 7 bases and J shed 9 bases, with 20 bases lying between them. In germline, CDR1 is SGHDT, CDR2 YYEEEE. The DNA for the CDR3 is TGTGCCAGCTGCCCAATGGACAGCAGAATTTCACCCCTCCACTTT. Amino acid sequence: CASCPMDSRISPLHF.

V gene TRBV7-9 combines with J gene TRBJ1-2, with D hard to call. The CDR3 is 11 amino acids. Trimming pared 2 bases from V and 2 bases from J, leaving 0 bases between. CDR1 and CDR2 from the germline V gene are SEHNR and FQNEAQ (reference sequence). This CDR3 is CASSLNYGYTF. In DNA form, the CDR3 reads TGTGCCAGCAGCTTAAACTATGGCTACACCTTC. The entire variable domain, with the rest obtained from reference TRBV7-9 and TRBJ1-2, is as follows: DTGVSQNPRHKITKRGQNVTFRCDPISEHNRLYWYRQTLGQGPEFLTYFQNEAQLEKSRLLSDRFSAERPKGSFSTLEIQRTEQGDSAMYLCASSLNYGYTFGSGTRLTVV.